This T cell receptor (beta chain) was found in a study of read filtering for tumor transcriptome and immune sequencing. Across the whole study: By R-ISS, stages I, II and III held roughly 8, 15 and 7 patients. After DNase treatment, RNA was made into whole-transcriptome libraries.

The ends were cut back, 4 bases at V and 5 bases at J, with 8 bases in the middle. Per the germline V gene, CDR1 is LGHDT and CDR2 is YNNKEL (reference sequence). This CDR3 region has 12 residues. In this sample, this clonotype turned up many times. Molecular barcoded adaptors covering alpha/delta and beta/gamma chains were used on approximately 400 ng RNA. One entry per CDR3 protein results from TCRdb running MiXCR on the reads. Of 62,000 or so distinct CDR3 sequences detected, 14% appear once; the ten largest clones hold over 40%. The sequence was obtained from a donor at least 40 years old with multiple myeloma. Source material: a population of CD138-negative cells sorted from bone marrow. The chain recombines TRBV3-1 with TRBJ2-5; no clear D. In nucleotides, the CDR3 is TGTGCCAGCAGCCCTTCGGATGAGACCCAGTACTTC. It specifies CASSPSDETQYF.